These 23 T cell receptor beta chains were all obtained from the same sample, sequenced in a study of blood T cell repertoires in COVID-19. Only in-frame clones appear in the TCRdb table, and some are missing; sequencing was by immunoSEQ multiplex PCR. The sample yields 150,000 or so clones, about 80% seen once. The sequenced material came from PBMCs or T cells enriched from blood (not recorded which). These receptors originate from a woman aged 60-75 years who had recovered from COVID-19.

This chain joins TRBV24-1 and TRBJ2-7, with a possible D match to TRBD1 (5 bases). Germline values: CDR1 KGHDR, CDR2 SFDVKD. Trimming removed 5 bases at V and 2 bases at J, with 18 bases between. The CDR3 is made up of 16 amino acids. The CDR3, as DNA: TGTGCCACCAGTGTAGACAGCTATTTTTCACCCTACGAGCAGTACTTC. This sequence encodes CATSVDSYFSPYEQYF.

This clone occurred a few times. This chain links TRBV28 with TRBJ2-7; 7 bases match TRBD2. The CDR3 totals 13 residues. V lost 8 bases and J lost 1; bases outside the gene matches: 5. Germline-derived CDR1 and CDR2 are MDHEN and SYDVKM. DNA of the CDR3: TGTGCCAGCGGACGCGGGGGTTCCTACGAGCAGTACTTC. Its protein is CASGRGGSYEQYF.

This clone was picked up a small number of times. V usage is TRBV4-1 and J usage is TRBJ2-1; 8 nucleotides align to TRBD1. The trim removed 7 bases at V and 0 bases at J, leaving 5 bases unmatched. The CDR3 has 15 amino acids. Germline V gives CDR1 MGHRA, CDR2 YSYEKL. CDR3 bases: TGCGCCAGCACTCCAGGGGGCCGCTCCTACAATGAGCAGTTCTTC. Protein sequence: CASTPGGRSYNEQFF.

The J gene is TRBJ1-5, the V gene TRBV25-1, with D unclear. Trimming shortened V by 6 bases and J by 2 bases, and 5 bases separated the two germline ends. Germline V gene sequence: CDR1 MGHDK, CDR2 SYGVNS. This CDR3 is 12 amino acids long. CDR3 in amino acids: CASSRGNQPQHF. CDR3 nucleotide sequence: TGTGCCAGCAGCCGGGGCAATCAGCCCCAGCATTTT.

This chain joins TRBV11-2 and TRBJ1-3; TRBD1 matches 9 bases. From germline, CDR1 is SGHAT and CDR2 FQNNGV. V shed 5 bases, J shed 7 bases, and the junction held 12 bases outside the gene matches. The CDR3 has 16 amino acids. CDR3 sequence: CASSPLGTGLGNTIYF. The CDR3, as DNA: TGTGCCAGCAGCCCCTTGGGGACAGGGTTGGGGAACACCATATATTTT. Full variable domain (missing parts from reference TRBV11-2 and TRBJ1-3): EAGVAQSPRYKIIEKRQSVAFWCNPISGHATLYWYQQILGQGPKLLIQFQNNGVVDDSQLPKDRFSAERLKGVDSTLKIQPAKLEDSAVYLCASSPLGTGLGNTIYFGEGSWLTVV.

The gene calls are TRBV30 and TRBJ2-3, with 8 bases that match TRBD2. The ends lost 2 bases at V and 6 bases at J; junction bases unmatched: 7. CDR3 size: 14 residues. Looked up from germline, CDR1 is GTSNPN and CDR2 is SVGIG (reference sequence). This CDR3 reads CAWSNTGGADTQYF. The CDR3 DNA reads as TGTGCCTGGAGTAACACCGGGGGGGCGGATACGCAGTATTTT.

This clone was recorded a few times. The chain links TRBV5-4 to TRBJ2-5, with D possibly being TRBD2 (6 bases). The CDR3 spans 15 residues. Looked up from germline, CDR1 is SGHNT and CDR2 is YYREEE (reference sequence). V was shortened by 3 bases and J by 5 bases, with 17 bases between the two germline ends. The CDR3 DNA reads as TGTGCCAGCAGCTGGAGGGGTCCGGGGATGGAGACCCAGTACTTC. It specifies CASSWRGPGMETQYF.

The chain recombines TRBV11-2 with TRBJ2-5; 10 bases are shared with TRBD2. The germline CDR1 and CDR2 sequences are SGHAT and FQNNGV. V lost 2 bases, J lost 5 bases, and 8 bases stayed unmatched. CDR3 length: 16 residues. The CDR3 sequence: CASSLFASGGPETQYF. CDR3 in DNA: TGTGCCAGCAGCTTATTTGCTAGCGGGGGCCCCGAGACCCAGTACTTC.

The chain joins TRBV27 to TRBJ1-6, with 10 positions matching TRBD1. CDR3 length: 17 residues. V was clipped by 6 bases and J by 4 bases; unmatched bases: 9. Germline V CDR1 and CDR2: MNHEY, SMNVEV (reference sequence). As DNA, the CDR3 is TGTGCCAGCAGACCCCGACAGGGGGCGCTTTATAATTCACCCCTCCACTTT. It is translated as CASRPRQGALYNSPLHF.

J is TRBJ2-1 and V is TRBV6-5; perhaps TRBD1 as D (6 bases). The CDR3 is made up of 15 amino acids. With 6 bases removed from V and 4 bases from J, the gap between germline ends came to 16 bases. In germline, CDR1 is MNHEY, CDR2 SVGAGI. For the CDR3, the DNA is TGTGCCAGCAGATACACAGGGAGCTTTTACAATGAGCAGTTCTTC. Amino acid sequence: CASRYTGSFYNEQFF.

V usage is TRBV3-1 (or the pseudogene TRBV3-2) and J usage is TRBJ1-1; D remains unclear. Per germline, CDR1 LGHDT and CDR2 YNNKEL (reference sequence). The CDR3 consists of 13 residues. The germline V and J ends were trimmed by 2 bases and 6 bases, with 10 bases remaining between them. This CDR3 reads CASSQKLGAEAFF. The CDR3 nucleotides read TGTGCCAGCAGCCAAAAACTGGGAGCTGAAGCTTTCTTT.

This chain links TRBV7-8 with TRBJ2-3, with D perhaps TRBD1 (5 bases). Looked up from germline, CDR1 is SGHVS and CDR2 is FQNEAQ. V lost 4 bases, J lost 4 bases, and 12 bases lay in between. The CDR3 covers 14 residues. The CDR3 reads CASSSRGSSDTQYF. In DNA, the CDR3 is TGTGCCAGCAGCTCTAGGGGCAGTTCAGATACGCAGTATTTT.

The chain combines TRBV29-1 with TRBJ2-7, with 8 bases identical to TRBD2. The J segment lost 5 bases and the V segment lost 5 bases, leaving 8 bases of the junction unmatched. Per germline, CDR1 SQVTM and CDR2 ANQGSEA. This CDR3 spans 13 amino acids. This chain's CDR3 is CSVPRGGINEQYF. The CDR3 nucleotides read TGCAGCGTTCCCCGCGGGGGGATAAACGAGCAGTACTTC.

This clone turned up a few times. V usage is TRBV20-1 and J usage is TRBJ2-7, with a weak D call TRBD1 (6 bases). Germline V gives CDR1 DFQATT, CDR2 SNEGSKA (reference sequence). Trimming stripped 3 bases from V and 1 base from J, with 16 bases between. The CDR3 has 15 residues. Here the CDR3 DNA reads TGCAGTGCTAGTTCCCGGGACAAAGGTTCCTACGAGCAGTACTTC. This translates into CSASSRDKGSYEQYF.

A few counts support this clone. The rearrangement uses TRBV12-3 or TRBV12-4 and TRBJ2-7; tentative D call: TRBD1 (6 bases). The CDR3 totals 12 residues. V lost 5 bases and J lost 7, with 12 bases in between. The CDR3, as DNA: TGTGCCAGCAGTCCTACAGGGACAGAGCAGTACTTC. The encoded protein is CASSPTGTEQYF.

This clone was observed a single time. CDR3 coding DNA: TGTGCCACCAGTGATTCTGGGAAAGGGGGCAATCAGCCCCAGCATTTT. Amino acid sequence: CATSDSGKGGNQPQHF. This chain joins TRBV24-1 and TRBJ1-5; TRBD1 might be the D (5 bases). Germline values: CDR1 KGHDR, CDR2 SFDVKD. This CDR3 is built from 16 residues. The V and J ends lost 2 bases and 2 bases respectively, with 12 bases between them.

The chain employs TRBV24-1 and TRBJ1-5; 9 nucleotides agree with TRBD1. Germline CDR1 KGHDR, CDR2 SFDVKD. The CDR3 consists of 17 residues. The ends lost 4 bases at V and 4 bases at J; junction bases unmatched: 10. For the CDR3, the DNA is TGTGCCACCAGTGACCCCCGGGGACAGGGAGGGAATCAGCCCCAGCATTTT. Its translation is CATSDPRGQGGNQPQHF.

The chain has TRBV20-1 and TRBJ1-6, with D unclear. CDR1 and CDR2 (germline): DFQATT, SNEGSKA (reference sequence). This CDR3 contains 16 residues. V was trimmed by 3 bases and J by 6 bases, leaving 18 bases between them. CDR3 residues: CSASPGLPRPNSPLHF. The CDR3 bases are TGCAGTGCTAGTCCGGGATTACCCCGGCCTAATTCACCCCTCCACTTT.

The chain is built from TRBV5-6 and TRBJ1-2, with D possibly matching TRBD1 (5 bases). The CDR3 is 14 amino acids. Germline assignment: CDR1 SGHDT and CDR2 YYEEEE. V dropped 2 bases and J dropped 2 bases, with 10 bases sitting between them. The CDR3 loop reads CASSLPGPNYGYTF. CDR3 bases: TGTGCCAGCAGCTTACCAGGGCCCAACTATGGCTACACCTTC. The complete variable domain, with remaining parts taken from reference TRBV5-6 and TRBJ1-2, reads DAGVTQSPTHLIKTRGQQVTLRCSPKSGHDTVSWYQQALGQGPQFIFQYYEEEERQRGNFPDRFSGHQFPNYSSELNVNALLLGDSALYLCASSLPGPNYGYTFGSGTRLTVV.

V usage is TRBV5-4 and J usage is TRBJ1-2; weak D call: TRBD1 (6 bases). CDR1 SGHNT and CDR2 YYREEE come from the germline V gene (reference sequence). Trimming pared 2 bases from V and 4 bases from J, leaving 12 bases between. The length of the CDR3 is 14 residues. DNA for the CDR3: TGTGCCAGCAGCTTCCCAGGGGAGGGCTATGGCTACACCTTC. Its translation is CASSFPGEGYGYTF.

This clone was seen a single time. V and J are TRBV18 and TRBJ1-6; 9 bases fit TRBD1. The CDR3 is 15 residues long. V lost 6 bases and J lost 7; bases outside the gene matches: 7. From germline, CDR1 is KGHSH and CDR2 LQKENI. The CDR3 DNA reads as TGTGCCAGCTCGGCGGGACAGGGACCCAATTCACCCCTCCACTTT. Translation: CASSAGQGPNSPLHF.

The chain employs TRBV5-1 and TRBJ2-7, with 11 bases aligning to TRBD2. With 4 bases clipped from V and 3 bases from J, the junction kept 6 bases outside the gene matches. In germline, CDR1 is SGHRS, CDR2 YFSETQ. The CDR3 totals 15 residues. The CDR3 loop reads CASSETSGARYEQYF. DNA for the CDR3: TGCGCCAGCAGCGAGACTAGCGGGGCTCGCTACGAGCAGTACTTC.

The rearrangement links TRBV7-2 to TRBJ2-7, with D unresolved. The CDR3 sequence is 12 residues long. Trimming took 1 base from V and 6 from J, leaving 7 bases between them. Germline V gene lookup returns CDR1 SGHTA and CDR2 FQGNSA. CDR3 residues: CASSLGPGEQYF. CDR3 coding DNA: TGTGCCAGCAGCTTAGGGCCTGGCGAGCAGTACTTC.